The 24 T cell receptor beta chains in this list originate from one sample, sequenced in a study of identical twins. TCRdb itself ran the 5' RACE reads through MiXCR, one entry per CDR3 protein. The sample lists hundreds of thousands of distinct CDR3 sequences; 6% to 9% were seen once. This sample also appeared in a second study, on yellow fever vaccine responses in identical twins.

What was sequenced was memory (CD45RO+) T cells sorted from blood. Receptors were obtained from a young woman in good health.

This clonotype was recorded at least ten times. V gene TRBV7-2 combines with J gene TRBJ2-7; maybe TRBD2 (6 bases). Germline CDR1 and CDR2: SGHTA and FQGNSA. Trimming pared 5 bases from V and 1 base from J, leaving 15 bases between. This CDR3 is built from 15 residues. This chain's CDR3 is CASSPRASDSYEQYF. The CDR3 DNA reads as TGTGCCAGCAGCCCGAGGGCTAGCGATTCCTACGAGCAGTACTTC.

This clonotype was observed a handful of times. This sequence joins TRBV28 and TRBJ1-6, with D perhaps TRBD1 (5 bases). Trimming left V 3 bases short and J 7 bases short, with 10 bases between. The CDR3 sequence is 14 residues long. Germline V gives CDR1 MDHEN, CDR2 SYDVKM. The CDR3 bases are TGTGCCAGCAGTTTGGGGGGGGAGAATTCACCCCTCCACTTT. Encoded protein: CASSLGGENSPLHF.

There are a few counts of this clonotype. The chain has TRBV28 and TRBJ2-5, with D perhaps TRBD1 (6 bases). The ends were cut back, 2 bases at V and 5 bases at J, with 12 bases in the middle. The CDR3 totals 14 residues. Germline V gene data show CDR1 as MDHEN and CDR2 as SYDVKM. DNA of the CDR3: TGTGCCAGCAGTTTAATGGGGGCACAGGAGACCCAGTACTTC. Amino acid sequence: CASSLMGAQETQYF.

This clonotype has more than one count but fewer than ten. This chain links TRBV7-9 with TRBJ2-1; 8 bases match TRBD2. This CDR3 is 17 amino acids long. Germline CDR1 and CDR2: SEHNR and FQNEAQ (reference sequence). V dropped 3 bases and J dropped 0; count of bases not matched to a gene: 7. Here the CDR3 reads CASSLFPREVSYNEQFF. CDR3 DNA sequence: TGTGCCAGCAGCTTGTTTCCGCGGGAGGTCTCCTACAATGAGCAGTTCTTC.

This clonotype was observed many times. This chain connects TRBV3-1 to TRBJ2-5, with TRBD2 identical over 9 bases. The germline CDR1 and CDR2 sequences are LGHDT and YNNKEL (reference sequence). The CDR3 consists of 17 residues. V gave up 5 bases and J gave up 1 base; unmatched junction bases: 11. The CDR3 is CASSSRLAERVQETQYF. DNA of the CDR3: TGTGCCAGCAGCTCACGACTAGCGGAAAGAGTCCAAGAGACCCAGTACTTC.

This clonotype appeared many times. This rearrangement joins TRBV6-5 to TRBJ2-5; D call uncertain. Germline-derived CDR1 and CDR2 are MNHEY and SVGAGI. Trimming removed 3 bases at V and 9 bases at J, with 11 bases between. The CDR3 runs to 12 residues. This CDR3 reads CASSYPPTAQYF. CDR3 nucleotides: TGTGCCAGCAGTTATCCGCCGACGGCCCAGTACTTC.

The table lists this clonotype with a few counts. This chain joins TRBV7-8 and TRBJ2-1; TRBD2 matches 13 bases. The V gene's germline CDR1 is SGHVS and CDR2 FQNEAQ. The CDR3 length is 16 residues. Unmatched junction bases numbered 9, after V lost 6 bases and J lost 7 bases. CDR3 residues: CASRPKLAGGENEQFF. CDR3 nucleotides: TGTGCCAGCAGACCCAAACTAGCGGGGGGGGAGAATGAGCAGTTCTTC.

The rearrangement uses TRBV3-1 and TRBJ2-5, with 11 bases identical to TRBD1. V shed 4 bases and J 5 bases; nucleotides not matched to a gene: 3. The CDR3 has 14 amino acids. Germline-derived CDR1 and CDR2 are LGHDT and YNNKEL (reference sequence). CDR3 DNA: TGTGCCAGCAGCCGGACAGGGGGCTGGGAGACCCAGTACTTC. It is translated as CASSRTGGWETQYF.

Only a few counts were recorded for this clonotype. V is TRBV15 and J is TRBJ2-7; D might be TRBD1 (6 bases). Looked up from germline, CDR1 is LNHNV and CDR2 is YYDKDF (reference sequence). V was shortened by 5 bases and J by 1 base, with 15 bases between the two germline ends. CDR3 length: 15 residues. The DNA for the CDR3 is TGTGCCACCAGCGATGACAGGCAGACTTCCTACGAGCAGTACTTC. Translation: CATSDDRQTSYEQYF.

The table lists this clonotype with many counts. V and J are TRBV6-1 and TRBJ2-1; 11 positions match TRBD2. Per germline, CDR1 MNHNS and CDR2 SASEGT. The CDR3 is 15 residues long. V trimming: 1 base; J trimming: 5 bases; junction bases outside the gene matches: 1. Here the CDR3 reads CASSEGLAGNNEQFF. The DNA of the CDR3 is TGTGCCAGCAGTGAAGGACTAGCGGGAAACAATGAGCAGTTCTTC.

This clonotype occurred a few times. The chain uses TRBV6-5 and TRBJ2-2; D possibly corresponds to TRBD2 (5 bases). The CDR3 is 15 amino acids. The V gene's germline CDR1 is MNHEY and CDR2 SVGAGI. V was clipped by 4 bases and J by 1 base, with 10 bases between them. CDR3 residues: CASSFQTMNTGELFF. CDR3 sequence (DNA): TGTGCCAGCAGTTTTCAGACTATGAACACCGGGGAGCTGTTTTTT.

A few counts support this clonotype. The gene calls are TRBV6-2 or TRBV6-3 and TRBJ1-5; 8 bases agree with TRBD1. The V gene's germline CDR1 is MNHEY and CDR2 SVGEGT. V shed 2 bases and J 3 bases; nucleotides not matched to a gene: 9. The length of the CDR3 is 17 residues. The CDR3 loop is CASSYGRGRGINQPQHF. The CDR3 nucleotides are TGTGCCAGCAGTTACGGCAGGGGGCGAGGTATCAATCAGCCCCAGCATTTT.

This clonotype was recorded at least ten times. This chain connects TRBV12-3 or TRBV12-4 to TRBJ2-2; D is unclear. This CDR3 is built from 13 residues. Trimming took off 7 bases at V and 1 base at J, with 7 bases between the two ends. The CDR3 here is CASKHLNTGELFF. In DNA, the CDR3 is TGTGCCAGCAAACACCTGAACACCGGGGAGCTGTTTTTT.

This clonotype has just a few counts. This rearrangement joins TRBV5-1 to TRBJ2-3, with a possible D match to TRBD2 (6 bases). The V end was cut by 3 bases, the J end by 1 base, with 15 bases between. CDR3 size: 16 residues. Germline assignment: CDR1 SGHRS and CDR2 YFSETQ. CDR3 loop: CASSWGGTPGTDTQYF. In DNA form, the CDR3 reads TGCGCCAGCAGCTGGGGTGGGACTCCTGGCACAGATACGCAGTATTTT.

CDR3 coding DNA: TGTGCCAGCAGCGTGACTAGCGGGAGTTACAGTAGTGAGCAGTTCTTC. Residues: CASSVTSGSYSSEQFF. The chain joins TRBV2 to TRBJ2-1, with 12 bases lining up with TRBD2. The CDR3 extends over 16 amino acids. The germline gives CDR1 SNHLY, CDR2 FYNNEI. V trimming: 6 bases; J trimming: 9 bases; junction bases outside the gene matches: 12.

This clonotype was observed at least ten times. V and J are TRBV29-1 and TRBJ2-5; D is undetermined. The CDR3 consists of 11 residues. Germline CDR1 and CDR2: SQVTM and ANQGSEA. Trimming took off 5 bases at V and 5 bases at J, with 9 bases between the two ends. The CDR3 nucleotides read TGCAGCGTTCTAGTGGGGGAGACCCAGTACTTC. It specifies CSVLVGETQYF.

This clonotype was seen repeatedly, ten times or more. This chain connects TRBV10-1 to TRBJ2-2; the match to TRBD1 covers 7 bases. The junction had 2 bases not matched to a gene; V was cut back by 6 bases and J by 4 bases. Germline CDR1 and CDR2: WNHNN and SYGVQD (reference sequence). The CDR3 is 13 amino acids. The CDR3 here is CASSRQGTGELFF. As DNA, the CDR3 is TGCGCCAGCAGCAGACAGGGCACCGGGGAGCTGTTTTTT.

This clonotype was seen many times. The chain uses TRBV7-2 and TRBJ2-7, with 13 bases identical to TRBD2. V shed 1 base and J 2 bases; nucleotides not matched to a gene: 2. Germline V CDR1 and CDR2: SGHTA, FQGNSA. CDR3 size: 16 residues. The CDR3 sequence is CASSLVGTSGTYEQYF. The CDR3 nucleotides read TGTGCCAGCAGCTTAGTGGGGACTAGCGGGACCTACGAGCAGTACTTC.

In this sample, this clonotype turned up a few times. This chain uses TRBV12-3 or TRBV12-4 with TRBJ2-7; D is undetermined. This CDR3 comprises 12 residues. V lost 2 bases and J 4 bases, leaving 6 bases between the germline ends. The CDR3 loop is CASSLRSYEQYF. The CDR3 DNA reads TGTGCCAGCAGTTTAAGGTCTTACGAGCAGTACTTC.

The chain uses TRBV11-2 and TRBJ2-4; D gene unclear. The germline V gene has CDR1 SGHAT and CDR2 FQNNGV. The CDR3 is made up of 15 amino acids. With 4 bases removed from V and 0 bases from J, the gap between germline ends came to 10 bases. Here the CDR3 reads CASSSPAEAKNIQYF. CDR3 in DNA: TGTGCCAGCAGCTCCCCCGCCGAAGCCAAAAACATTCAGTACTTC. Variable domain in full (rest from reference TRBV11-2 and TRBJ2-4): EAGVAQSPRYKIIEKRQSVAFWCNPISGHATLYWYQQILGQGPKLLIQFQNNGVVDDSQLPKDRFSAERLKGVDSTLKIQPAKLEDSAVYLCASSSPAEAKNIQYFGAGTRLSVL.

The V call is TRBV7-6, the J call TRBJ1-1, with D maybe TRBD1 (5 bases). The CDR3 has 16 amino acids. The germline CDR1 and CDR2 sequences are SGHVS and FNYEAQ. V gave up 2 bases and J gave up 4 bases, with 17 bases separating them. Written as DNA, the CDR3 is TGTGCCAGCAGCTTACGATCTTACGGAACAGGCACTGAAGCTTTCTTT. Protein: CASSLRSYGTGTEAFF.

This clonotype was picked up many times. This chain links TRBV20-1 with TRBJ2-5; possible D gene TRBD1, 6 bases. The CDR3 is 15 residues long. Trimming cost V 6 bases and J 5 bases, with 22 bases left between them. Germline CDR1 is DFQATT and CDR2 is SNEGSKA (reference sequence). This CDR3 is CSAISLRTVKETQYF. The CDR3 DNA is TGCAGTGCCATTAGCCTCCGGACAGTGAAGGAGACCCAGTACTTC.

V is TRBV9 and J is TRBJ2-5; D unclear. The germline V gene encodes CDR1 SGDLS and CDR2 YYNGEE. V lost 1 base and J lost 5, with 18 bases in between. The CDR3 length is 16 residues. The chain's CDR3 is CASSVQDGRSGETQYF. The DNA for the CDR3 is TGTGCCAGCAGCGTACAGGACGGACGTTCGGGCGAGACCCAGTACTTC.

V gene TRBV11-2 combines with J gene TRBJ2-3; the D is unclear. CDR1 and CDR2 from the germline V gene are SGHAT and FQNNGV. This CDR3 has 14 residues. The V gene lost 2 bases and the J gene lost 1 base, with 7 bases spanning the gap. The CDR3 spells CASSLIRGTDTQYF. The CDR3, as DNA: TGTGCCAGCAGCTTAATCCGGGGCACAGATACGCAGTATTTT.